This paragraph reports one T cell receptor (beta chain). Its target is not known. With 2 bases removed from V and 4 bases from J, the gap between germline ends came to 17 bases. Germline V gene data show CDR1 as GTSNPN and CDR2 as SVGIG (reference sequence). This CDR3 region has 15 residues. This specimen belongs to a study of cytotoxic CD8 clonotypes in ibrutinib-treated CLL. Study overall: Within the patient group, about ten were relapsed/refractory and some 14 treatment-naive, and around 18 were IGHV unmutated. Outcomes included some 24 partial and 2 complete responses; after median roughly six years, roughly 14 stayed remitted and some twelve progressed.

Investigators sourced about 2.2 micrograms of genomic DNA from cryopreserved PBMCs for TCR beta libraries. Assay: immunoSEQ multiplex PCR; the TCRdb copy retains only in-frame clones and omits some. The sample has some 29,000 clones, 69% seen once. Study-wide results and caveats: Baseline levels of clonality went above those of age-matched healthy donors and moved with circulating CD8+ T-cell counts.

The sequence was collected from a human donor with chronic lymphocytic leukemia. This material consisted of PBMCs, taken after 24 months of ibrutinib treatment. V gene TRBV30 combines with J gene TRBJ1-1; D is possibly TRBD1 (5 bases). The DNA for the CDR3 is TGTGCCTGGAGTAGAAGGACGGTGGGGGGCACTGAAGCTTTCTTT. Its translation: CAWSRRTVGGTEAFF.